The 29 T cell receptor beta chains presented below share a single source sample, sequenced in a study of CD8+CD57+ T cells in acquired aplastic anemia (dated by TCRdb to 2016 to 2018). For sequencing, an Illumina HiSeq 2000 was employed. Genomic DNA was used as template for profiling of TCR beta VDJ combinations and CDR3 sequences. The public reads were quality trimmed at Q25 with fastp and then assembled into clones with MiXCR by TCRdb, keeping productive beta chains. Every distinct CDR3 protein forms one entry, paired with its most common genes and DNA. This sample is represented by about 220,000 distinct CDR3 sequences; 34% of them were singletons. The ten most abundant clones make up 0.9% to 1.2% of the sample. The sequencing input was sorted CD4+, CD8+, or CD8+CD57+ T cells (not recorded which) from PBMCs. These receptors were taken from a human donor in good health, serving as a control.

In this sample, this clonotype turned up many times. V is TRBV11-2 and J is TRBJ2-3, with a possible D match to TRBD2 (6 bases). Trimming left V 0 bases short and J 4 bases short, with 17 bases between. CDR3 length: 17 amino acids. CDR1 is SGHAT and CDR2 is FQNNGV in the germline V gene. CDR3 sequence reads: CASSLEVPFGSPDTQYF. CDR3 coding DNA: TGTGCCAGCAGCTTAGAGGTCCCCTTCGGGAGCCCAGATACGCAGTATTTT.

With regard to this clonotype: A much larger clone differs by one base, so this may be a read error. The V call is TRBV24-1, the J call TRBJ1-2, with TRBD1 matching over 7 bases. This CDR3 comprises 14 residues. Per germline, CDR1 KGHDR and CDR2 SFDVKD. Losses at the gene ends were 1 base for V and 8 bases for J; bases not matched to a gene: 6. CDR3 loop: CATSDLYRGDGYTF. The CDR3 DNA sequence: TGTGCCACCAGTGATTTATACAGGGGCGACGGCTACACCTTC.

The chain couples TRBV2 to TRBJ1-5; 7 bases line up with TRBD1. The germline CDR1 and CDR2 sequences are SNHLY and FYNNEI. This CDR3 has 13 residues. Trimming at V came to 6 bases and at J to 7 bases, leaving 6 bases not matched to a gene. The CDR3 sequence is CASRWDSIQPQHF. CDR3 in DNA: TGTGCCAGCAGATGGGACAGTATCCAGCCCCAGCATTTT.

This chain uses TRBV4-1 with TRBJ1-5; D may be TRBD1 (6 bases). CDR3 length: 16 residues. CDR1 and CDR2 (germline): MGHRA, YSYEKL. V was clipped by 0 bases and J by 6 bases, with 15 bases between them. CDR3 nucleotides: TGCGCCAGCAGCCAAGATGACAGGTCGCTCGGTCAGCCCCAGCATTTT. Its protein is CASSQDDRSLGQPQHF.

This clonotype has a single count. This may be a read error: a much more frequent sequence differs by one nucleotide. This chain connects TRBV19 to TRBJ2-1; no firm D call. The CDR3 spans 16 residues. V gave up 5 bases and J gave up 6 bases, with 20 bases separating them. Looked up from germline, CDR1 is LNHDA and CDR2 is SQIVND (reference sequence). CDR3 nucleotides: TGTGCCAGTAGTGTATCTGCGAGCTCCAGTGGCAATGAGCAGTTCTTC. Translation: CASSVSASSSGNEQFF.

On this clonotype: A much bigger clone sits one base away, suggesting this may be a read error. The chain couples TRBV9 to TRBJ2-7; D gene uncertain. The CDR3 loop spans 15 amino acids. Per the germline V gene, CDR1 is SGDLS and CDR2 is YYNGEE. V was clipped by 4 bases and J by 2 bases, with 16 bases between them. The DNA of the CDR3 is TGTGCCAGCAGCCCCCTCGGGCACTCCCCCTACGAGCAGTACTTC. This encodes CASSPLGHSPYEQYF.

Note on this clonotype: A much larger clonotype is one base distant, so this may be a read error. V usage is TRBV6-1 and J usage is TRBJ1-2; D may be TRBD1 (6 bases). Germline V gives CDR1 MNHNS, CDR2 SASEGT. The CDR3 is 16 amino acids. V lost 5 bases to trimming and J lost 5 bases, with 21 bases between them. The CDR3 DNA follows: TGTGCCAGCAGTCCCGGGACACACGCTTCGCATTATGGCTACACCTTC. It codes for CASSPGTHASHYGYTF.

This clonotype was picked up a small number of times. The genes are TRBV2 and TRBJ1-2; D call uncertain. Germline CDR1 and CDR2: SNHLY and FYNNEI. CDR3 size: 15 residues. The germline V and J ends were trimmed by 8 bases and 4 bases, with 20 bases remaining between them. CDR3 residues: CASSQTDPSSYGYTF. The CDR3 DNA follows: TGTGCCAGCTCACAAACCGATCCGAGCTCCTATGGCTACACCTTC.

This clonotype was counted ten times or more. Here the CDR3 reads CASSDYPGRRNTEAFF. CDR3 nucleotide sequence: TGTGCCAGCAGCGACTATCCCGGACGGAGGAACACTGAAGCTTTCTTT. The chain carries TRBV9 and TRBJ1-1, with D hard to call. Germline CDR1 and CDR2: SGDLS and YYNGEE. V lost 3 bases and J lost 1, with 16 bases in between. CDR3 length: 16 residues.

This chain links TRBV11-2 with TRBJ2-1; no definite D call. The CDR3 loop spans 14 amino acids. Trimming removed 5 bases from V and 8 bases from J, with 16 bases in between. Per germline, CDR1 SGHAT and CDR2 FQNNGV. The CDR3 bases are TGTGCCAGCAGCCTCTCCCTTAGCAGGCATGAGCAGTTCTTC. Its protein is CASSLSLSRHEQFF.

This clonotype was observed many times. V and J are TRBV7-3 and TRBJ2-7; D not certain. The V end lost 5 bases, the J end lost 0 bases, and 11 bases lay between the germline ends. The CDR3 extends over 14 amino acids. Germline loops: CDR1 SGHTA, CDR2 FQGTGA. The CDR3 DNA sequence: TGTGCCAGCAGCCCAACTGGTGGCTCCTACGAGCAGTACTTC. Protein sequence: CASSPTGGSYEQYF.

In this sample, this clonotype turned up many times. The gene calls are TRBV20-1 and TRBJ2-7; D is undetermined. This CDR3 spans 13 amino acids. The V end lost 3 bases, the J end lost 7 bases, and 16 bases lay between the germline ends. CDR1 is DFQATT and CDR2 is SNEGSKA in the germline V gene (reference sequence). As DNA, the CDR3 is TGCAGTGCTAGCCGAGACTGGCCTTGGGAGCAGTACTTC. Its translation: CSASRDWPWEQYF.

This clonotype appeared many times. The J gene is TRBJ1-2, the V gene TRBV10-3, with 8 bases identical to TRBD1. V shed 8 bases, J shed 4 bases, and the junction held 12 bases outside the gene matches. The CDR3 extends over 15 amino acids. Germline V gene sequence: CDR1 ENHRY, CDR2 SYGVKD. The CDR3 region is CAIPEAGGQAYGYTF. CDR3 nucleotide sequence: TGTGCCATCCCCGAAGCGGGGGGACAGGCCTATGGCTACACCTTC.

The chain employs TRBV5-1 and TRBJ1-3; D is perhaps TRBD1 (6 bases). With 3 bases removed from V and 4 bases from J, the gap between germline ends came to 8 bases. CDR1 is SGHRS and CDR2 is YFSETQ in the germline V gene. CDR3 length: 13 amino acids. The CDR3 loop is CASSSGTGNTIYF. The CDR3 bases are TGCGCCAGCAGCTCCGGGACAGGAAACACCATATATTTT.

This clonotype is termed medium-sized. The chain combines TRBV29-1 with TRBJ1-1; the D is unclear. With 7 bases removed from V and 6 bases from J, the gap between germline ends came to 9 bases. This CDR3 is built from 10 residues. The germline gives CDR1 SQVTM, CDR2 ANQGSEA. This CDR3 is CSADPSEAFF. CDR3 sequence (DNA): TGCAGCGCAGACCCGTCTGAAGCTTTCTTT.

This clonotype was counted at least ten times. The V gene is TRBV19, the J gene TRBJ2-7, with D tentatively TRBD2 (6 bases). V was cut by 5 bases and J by 3 bases, with 17 bases left in between. The length of the CDR3 is 15 residues. CDR1 and CDR2 (germline): LNHDA, SQIVND (reference sequence). This CDR3 is CASSPGTAGRYEQYF. Here the CDR3 DNA reads TGTGCCAGTAGTCCGGGGACTGCGGGGCGCTACGAGCAGTACTTC.

This clonotype appeared many times. This chain connects TRBV2 to TRBJ2-7; D gene uncertain. CDR1 and CDR2 from the germline V gene are SNHLY and FYNNEI. Between the trimmed V and J ends, which lost 4 bases and 2 bases, there was a span of 12 bases. CDR3 size: 14 residues. The CDR3 is CASSAGNFPYEQYF. The CDR3 DNA reads as TGTGCCAGCAGTGCAGGAAATTTCCCCTACGAGCAGTACTTC.

This clonotype occurred many times. The chain has TRBV7-2 and TRBJ2-7; the D is unclear. Germline V CDR1 and CDR2: SGHTA, FQGNSA. V dropped 5 bases and J dropped 4 bases, with 9 bases sitting between them. This CDR3 is built from 12 residues. The DNA for the CDR3 is TGTGCCAGCAGCCTCCCTAGGTACGAGCAGTACTTC. Translation gives CASSLPRYEQYF.

Remarks on this clonotype: This may come from a read error, since a much larger clone is one base off. The chain joins TRBV7-9 to TRBJ2-5, with TRBD2 identical over 11 bases. Per the germline V gene, CDR1 is SEHNR and CDR2 is FQNEAQ (reference sequence). The CDR3 has 16 amino acids. V shed 3 bases and J 1 base; nucleotides not matched to a gene: 4. This chain's CDR3 is CASSLASGGLQETQYF. The CDR3 bases are TGTGCCAGCAGCTTGGCTAGCGGGGGGCTCCAAGAGACCCAGTACTTC.

For this clonotype: Its ends do not fully match the called genes, so a read error is possible. The gene calls are TRBV2 and TRBJ1-2; D perhaps matches TRBD1 (5 bases). From germline, CDR1 is SNHLY and CDR2 FYNNEI. This CDR3 has 12 amino acids. CDR3 bases: TGTGCCAGCAGTTATGGAAGGGGCCTAAGCTCCTTC. Encoded protein: CASSYGRGLSSF.

J is TRBJ2-7 and V is TRBV7-6; 8 nucleotides line up with TRBD1. Germline CDR1 reads SGHVS; CDR2 reads FNYEAQ. CDR3 length: 15 residues. Germline trimming cut 8 bases from V and 6 bases from J; bases unmatched to any gene: 15. The CDR3 loop is CASGDQGARGGEQYF. CDR3 in DNA: TGTGCCAGCGGGGATCAGGGGGCGCGTGGGGGCGAGCAGTACTTC.

The chain links TRBV25-1 to TRBJ1-2; D possibly corresponds to TRBD1 (6 bases). Germline-derived CDR1 and CDR2 are MGHDK and SYGVNS. Trimming removed 7 bases from V and 7 bases from J, with 19 bases in between. The CDR3 is made up of 14 amino acids. The DNA for the CDR3 is TGTGCCAGCAACGCCGGATGGGGGGGGGCTGGCTACACCTTC. This codes for CASNAGWGGAGYTF.

CDR3 loop: CSVRVGVGDTGELFF. The CDR3, as DNA: TGCAGCGTCCGCGTAGGCGTTGGTGACACCGGGGAGCTGTTTTTT. The J gene is TRBJ2-2, the V gene TRBV29-1; D call uncertain. The CDR3 is made up of 15 amino acids. The germline gives CDR1 SQVTM, CDR2 ANQGSEA. The V gene lost 6 bases and the J gene lost 3 bases, with 17 bases spanning the gap.

Turning to this clonotype: This may be a read error: a much more frequent sequence differs by one nucleotide. This chain uses TRBV6-4 with TRBJ1-1; maybe TRBD1 (5 bases). From germline, CDR1 is MRHNA and CDR2 SNTAGT. This CDR3 contains 14 residues. For the CDR3, the DNA is TGTGCCAACAGTCCGTCGACAGCCAACACTGAAGCTTTCTTT. Translation: CANSPSTANTEAFF.

The chain uses TRBV10-3 and TRBJ2-7; 12 nucleotides match TRBD1. Germline V CDR1 and CDR2: ENHRY, SYGVKD. V lost 4 bases to trimming and J lost 4 bases; unmatched junction nucleotides: 5. The CDR3 is 15 amino acids. The CDR3 here is CAISGGTGGSYEQYF. As DNA, the CDR3 is TGTGCCATCAGTGGTGGGACAGGGGGCTCATACGAGCAGTACTTC.

This clonotype showed up just a few times. The chain is built from TRBV3-1 and TRBJ2-3; 13 bases agree with TRBD2. Germline loops: CDR1 LGHDT, CDR2 YNNKEL (reference sequence). The CDR3 is 16 residues long. The J segment lost 4 bases and the V segment lost 1 base, leaving 2 bases of the junction unmatched. The CDR3 spells CASSQVGLAGSDTQYF. CDR3 sequence (DNA): TGTGCCAGCAGCCAAGTGGGACTAGCGGGATCAGATACGCAGTATTTT.

Ten or more counts support this clonotype. The chain carries TRBV29-1 and TRBJ2-3, with TRBD2 as a possible D gene (6 bases). V lost 6 bases to trimming and J lost 7 bases, with 14 bases between them. In germline, CDR1 is SQVTM, CDR2 ANQGSEA. The CDR3 has 12 amino acids. CDR3 sequence reads: CSVQPGDNTQYF. The CDR3, as DNA: TGCAGCGTCCAACCGGGAGACAATACGCAGTATTTT.

This clonotype has just a few counts. The chain employs TRBV3-1 and TRBJ2-1, with D unresolved. V was shortened by 1 base and J by 6 bases, with 7 bases between the two germline ends. Germline values: CDR1 LGHDT, CDR2 YNNKEL (reference sequence). The CDR3 sequence is 13 residues long. The CDR3 is CASSQVNFNEQFF. In nucleotides, the CDR3 is TGTGCCAGCAGCCAAGTCAATTTCAATGAGCAGTTCTTC.

This clonotype was counted between two and nine times. An end of the junction does not agree with germline; a read error may underlie this. The chain has TRBV6-5 and TRBJ2-7; no definite D call. CDR1 is MNHEY and CDR2 is SVGAGI in the germline V gene. This CDR3 spans 14 amino acids. CDR3: CAGSYSSGGYEQYF. The CDR3, as DNA: TGTGCCGGCAGTTACTCCTCGGGCGGCTACGAGCAGTACTTC.